These 24 T cell receptor beta chains were all obtained from the same sample, sequenced in a study of cytomegalovirus exposure and HLA in healthy donors. PCR primers comprised 60 Vbeta and 13 Jbeta primers. Produced via immunoSEQ multiplex PCR; TCRdb's table is partial and in-frame only. Of under 150,000 clones in the sample, over 75% were seen once. Sequenced material: PBMCs. These receptors came from a woman between 35 and 50 years old in good health and CMV-seropositive.

The V and J genes are TRBV19 and TRBJ2-1, with 11 bases lining up with TRBD2. V shed 3 bases, J shed 7 bases, and the junction held 14 bases outside the gene matches. The CDR3 runs to 18 residues. Germline V gene lookup returns CDR1 LNHDA and CDR2 SQIVND (reference sequence). The CDR3 DNA sequence: TGTGCCAGTAGTATTGGGGCTAGCGGGGGGCGGGCGGGGAATGAGCAGTTCTTC. Translating gives CASSIGASGGRAGNEQFF.

The gene calls are TRBV10-3 and TRBJ1-6, with TRBD1 as a possible D gene (6 bases). Between the trimmed V and J ends, which lost 10 bases and 8 bases, there was a span of 24 bases. This CDR3 spans 16 amino acids. The germline CDR1 and CDR2 sequences are ENHRY and SYGVKD. For the CDR3, the DNA is TGTGCCACCGAACCGAAACAGGGAAGCAGGCATTCACCCCTCCACTTT. Its translation: CATEPKQGSRHSPLHF.

The chain couples TRBV11-2 to TRBJ2-4; TRBD1 aligns across 9 bases. Germline V gene lookup returns CDR1 SGHAT and CDR2 FQNNGV. The V segment lost 5 bases and the J segment 2 bases; nucleotides outside the gene matches: 7. CDR3 length equals 16 residues. CDR3 residues: CASSPRDRESKNIQYF. The CDR3 DNA is TGTGCCAGCAGCCCAAGGGACAGGGAGTCCAAAAACATTCAGTACTTC.

The chain has TRBV25-1 and TRBJ2-5; 7 positions match TRBD1. Germline lookup yields CDR1 MGHDK and CDR2 SYGVNS. V was clipped by 10 bases and J by 11 bases; unmatched bases: 13. The CDR3 covers 12 residues. CDR3 coding DNA: TGTGCCATTACGTCTAGGGGGCCTGAGCAGTACTTC. Amino acids: CAITSRGPEQYF. The full variable domain, in which reference TRBV25-1 and TRBJ2-5 provide the parts outside the CDR3, is EADIYQTPRYLVIGTGKKITLECSQTMGHDKMYWYQQDPGMELHLIHYSYGVNSTEKGDLSSESTVSRIRTEHFPLTLESARPSHTSQYLCAITSRGPEQYFGPGTRLLVL.

V usage is TRBV27 and J usage is TRBJ1-2; D perhaps matches TRBD1 (6 bases). With 6 bases removed from V and 1 base from J, the gap between germline ends came to 9 bases. The CDR3 totals 13 residues. The germline V gene encodes CDR1 MNHEY and CDR2 SMNVEV (reference sequence). The CDR3 DNA reads TGTGCCAGCAGCGAACAGGGTAACTATGGCTACACCTTC. This translates into CASSEQGNYGYTF.

V is TRBV5-6 and J is TRBJ2-5; the D gene is possibly TRBD1 (5 bases). Germline-derived CDR1 and CDR2 are SGHDT and YYEEEE. Deletions cut 3 bases from V and 6 bases from J, with 12 bases between. The CDR3 has 13 residues. The CDR3 protein is CASSSQYRKTQYF. The CDR3 nucleotides read TGTGCCAGCAGCTCGCAGTACAGGAAGACCCAGTACTTC.

The CDR3 DNA sequence: TGTGCCAGCAGCTTACAGCGGGGGGGCACAGATACGCAGTATTTT. Protein product: CASSLQRGGTDTQYF. V gene TRBV5-8 combines with J gene TRBJ2-3, with 9 bases identical to TRBD2. The CDR3 has 15 residues. Germline CDR1 and CDR2: SGHTS and YDEGEE. The V and J ends lost 2 bases and 1 base, in that order; junction bases with no gene match: 2.

This chain joins TRBV10-3 and TRBJ2-5, with 9 bases matching TRBD1. The CDR3 length is 14 residues. In germline, CDR1 is ENHRY, CDR2 SYGVKD. Trimming removed 4 bases from V and 5 bases from J; junction bases left unmatched: 5. The chain's CDR3 is CAISGTGEWETQYF. The DNA for the CDR3 is TGTGCCATCAGTGGGACAGGGGAGTGGGAGACCCAGTACTTC.

This chain uses TRBV20-1 with TRBJ2-7; perhaps TRBD2 as D (6 bases). The germline V and J ends were trimmed by 3 bases and 4 bases, with 7 bases remaining between them. CDR1 is DFQATT and CDR2 is SNEGSKA in the germline V gene (reference sequence). The CDR3 length is 11 residues. CDR3 sequence: CSARGGYEQYF. CDR3 coding DNA: TGCAGTGCTAGGGGGGGTTACGAGCAGTACTTC.

J is TRBJ1-1 and V is TRBV5-1; D call uncertain. V was trimmed by 4 bases and J by 1 base, leaving 14 bases between them. The CDR3 contains 15 residues. Germline lookup yields CDR1 SGHRS and CDR2 YFSETQ. The CDR3 nucleotides are TGCGCCAGCAGCATCACACTTACAGCGAACACTGAAGCTTTCTTT. It translates to CASSITLTANTEAFF.

The chain uses TRBV4-1 and TRBJ2-2; unclear D gene. CDR3 length equals 17 residues. With 4 bases removed from V and 0 bases from J, the gap between germline ends came to 15 bases. CDR1 MGHRA and CDR2 YSYEKL come from the germline V gene. The chain's CDR3 is CASSPSRMTSNTGELFF. The CDR3 nucleotides read TGCGCCAGCAGCCCAAGTAGGATGACATCGAACACCGGGGAGCTGTTTTTT.

This sequence joins TRBV4-2 and TRBJ2-5; weak D call: TRBD2 (6 bases). Trimming took 0 bases from V and 3 from J, leaving 14 bases between them. This CDR3 is built from 16 residues. CDR1 and CDR2 (germline): LGHNA, YNFKEQ. The CDR3 DNA reads TGTGCCAGCAGCCAAGAATGGGCTAGCGAGAAAGAGACCCAGTACTTC. As protein: CASSQEWASEKETQYF.

This clone was counted a few times. J is TRBJ2-2 and V is TRBV7-8, with a weak D call TRBD1 (6 bases). The V gene's germline CDR1 is SGHVS and CDR2 FQNEAQ. This CDR3 is 15 amino acids long. Trimming took off 5 bases at V and 4 bases at J, with 14 bases between the two ends. This CDR3 reads CASSKPTGFTGELFF. CDR3 bases: TGTGCCAGCAGCAAACCCACAGGGTTCACCGGGGAGCTGTTTTTT. Full variable domain (remainder filled in from reference TRBV7-8 and TRBJ2-2): GAGVSQSPRYKVAKRGQDVALRCDPISGHVSLFWYQQALGQGPEFLTYFQNEAQLDKSGLPSDRFFAERPEGSVSTLKIQRTQQEDSAVYLCASSKPTGFTGELFFGEGSRLTVL.

The chain couples TRBV5-6 to TRBJ1-5; D is unresolved. The V end was cut by 0 bases, the J end by 4 bases, with 5 bases between. The length of the CDR3 is 13 residues. Germline lookup yields CDR1 SGHDT and CDR2 YYEEEE. DNA for the CDR3: TGTGCCAGCAGCTTGGCCCGTAATCAGCCCCAGCATTTT. Its translation: CASSLARNQPQHF.

The table lists this clone with a few counts. The chain recombines TRBV28 with TRBJ1-1, with 7 bases that match TRBD1. CDR1 and CDR2 from the germline V gene are MDHEN and SYDVKM. The CDR3 is 13 residues long. With V trimmed by 5 bases and J by 5 bases, 5 bases remained unmatched. CDR3 DNA: TGTGCCAGCAGTATCGGGACAGCTACTGAAGCTTTCTTT. Protein sequence: CASSIGTATEAFF.

V gene TRBV11-3 combines with J gene TRBJ2-1, with 7 bases aligning to TRBD1. This CDR3 is built from 16 residues. The germline V gene encodes CDR1 SGHNT and CDR2 YENEEA. V shed 2 bases, J shed 2 bases, and the junction held 6 bases outside the gene matches. In nucleotides, the CDR3 is TGTGCCAGCAGCTTAAGGCACAGGGGACCCTACAATGAGCAGTTCTTC. As protein: CASSLRHRGPYNEQFF.

The CDR3 nucleotides are TGCGCCAGCAGCGACGGACAGAACAATCAGCCCCAGCATTTT. Translating it yields CASSDGQNNQPQHF. This rearrangement joins TRBV5-1 to TRBJ1-5; tentative D call: TRBD1 (6 bases). CDR3 length: 14 residues. V was cut by 4 bases and J by 3 bases, with 11 bases left in between. Germline V gene lookup returns CDR1 SGHRS and CDR2 YFSETQ.

V usage is TRBV7-2 and J usage is TRBJ1-5; 9 positions agree with TRBD1. Germline V lookup: CDR1 SGHTA, CDR2 FQGNSA. The CDR3 totals 17 residues. V was clipped by 0 bases and J by 3 bases; unmatched bases: 6. Written as DNA, the CDR3 is TGTGCCAGCAGCTTAGCGGGACAGGGAGCTCCCAATCAGCCCCAGCATTTT. Amino acids: CASSLAGQGAPNQPQHF.

This chain uses TRBV2 with TRBJ2-7; 12 bases are shared with TRBD2. J lost 5 bases, V lost 6 bases, and 8 bases had no gene match. The CDR3 consists of 15 residues. In germline, CDR1 is SNHLY, CDR2 FYNNEI. The CDR3 bases are TGTGCCAGCAGAGAGACTAGCGGGAGCATACACGAGCAGTACTTC. Its translation is CASRETSGSIHEQYF.

This chain joins TRBV10-3 and TRBJ2-5; TRBD1 agrees at 12 bases. V trimming: 2 bases; J trimming: 5 bases; junction bases outside the gene matches: 9. The CDR3 is made up of 17 amino acids. Germline V gene data show CDR1 as ENHRY and CDR2 as SYGVKD. Here the CDR3 DNA reads TGTGCCATCAGTGAGACCGGGACAGGGGGCATTCAGGAGACCCAGTACTTC. Translating it yields CAISETGTGGIQETQYF.

The rearrangement joins TRBV5-1 to TRBJ1-4; D gene ambiguous. The CDR3 covers 12 residues. CDR1 SGHRS and CDR2 YFSETQ come from the germline V gene. Trimming stripped 0 bases from V and 8 bases from J, with 5 bases between. The CDR3 here is CASSLESEKLFF. The CDR3 DNA follows: TGCGCCAGCAGCTTGGAAAGCGAAAAACTGTTTTTT.

The gene calls are TRBV15 and TRBJ1-1; TRBD1 might be the D (6 bases). V gave up 2 bases and J gave up 0 bases, with 7 bases separating them. Germline CDR1 and CDR2: LNHNV and YYDKDF (reference sequence). This CDR3 region has 14 residues. The CDR3 spells CATSRQGLNTEAFF. Written as DNA, the CDR3 is TGTGCCACCAGCAGACAGGGGTTGAACACTGAAGCTTTCTTT.

The sample holds a few counts of this clone. Other nucleotide sequences in the sample specify the same CDR3. V and J are TRBV2 and TRBJ1-5; 9 bases map to TRBD1. Germline values: CDR1 SNHLY, CDR2 FYNNEI. The CDR3 is 14 amino acids. V gave up 4 bases and J gave up 5 bases; unmatched junction bases: 3. The chain's CDR3 is CASSGTGEDQPQHF. Here the CDR3 DNA reads TGTGCCAGCAGTGGGACAGGGGAGGATCAGCCCCAGCATTTT.

The V and J genes are TRBV5-1 and TRBJ1-6; 8 bases match TRBD1. The V segment lost 4 bases and the J segment 5 bases; nucleotides outside the gene matches: 8. The germline gives CDR1 SGHRS, CDR2 YFSETQ. The length of the CDR3 is 16 residues. CDR3 region: CASSQEGQANNSPLHF. The CDR3 nucleotides read TGCGCCAGCAGCCAGGAGGGACAGGCCAATAATTCACCCCTCCACTTT.